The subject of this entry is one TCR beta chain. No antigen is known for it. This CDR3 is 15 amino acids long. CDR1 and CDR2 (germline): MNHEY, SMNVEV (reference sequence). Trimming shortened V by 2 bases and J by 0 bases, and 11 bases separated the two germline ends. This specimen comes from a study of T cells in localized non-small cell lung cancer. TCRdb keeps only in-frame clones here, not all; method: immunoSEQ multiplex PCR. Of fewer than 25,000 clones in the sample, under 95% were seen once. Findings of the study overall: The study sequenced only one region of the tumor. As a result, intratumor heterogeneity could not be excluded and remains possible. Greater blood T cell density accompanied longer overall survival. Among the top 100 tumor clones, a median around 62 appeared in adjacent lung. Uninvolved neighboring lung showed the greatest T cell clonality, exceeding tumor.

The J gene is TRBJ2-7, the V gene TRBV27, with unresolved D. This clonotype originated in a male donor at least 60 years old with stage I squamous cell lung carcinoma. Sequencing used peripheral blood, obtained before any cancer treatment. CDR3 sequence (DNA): TGTGCCAGCAGTTTAGAAGGCACTGACTCCTACGAGCAGTACTTC. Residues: CASSLEGTDSYEQYF.